The 29 T cell receptor beta chains listed next were all sequenced from one sample in a study of cytomegalovirus exposure and HLA in healthy donors. PCR primers comprised 60 Vbeta and 13 Jbeta primers. The data were produced by immunoSEQ multiplex PCR, yet TCRdb's version contains in-frame clones alone and is incomplete. The profile shows fewer than 250,000 clones, roughly 85% of them singletons. Material for sequencing was PBMCs. All receptors come from a man aged 18 to 30 in good health and CMV-seronegative.

The chain joins TRBV5-1 to TRBJ2-7; 10 bases fit TRBD1. V shed 0 bases and J 5 bases; nucleotides not matched to a gene: 8. The CDR3 has 16 residues. Per germline, CDR1 SGHRS and CDR2 YFSETQ. CDR3 in DNA: TGCGCCAGCAGCTTGGCGATTCGGACAGGGGGAGACGAGCAGTACTTC. Its translation is CASSLAIRTGGDEQYF. Supplemented by reference TRBV5-1 and TRBJ2-7, the full variable domain reads KAGVTQTPRYLIKTRGQQVTLSCSPISGHRSVSWYQQTPGQGLQFLFEYFSETQRNKGNFPGRFSGRQFSNSRSEMNVSTLELGDSALYLCASSLAIRTGGDEQYFGPGTRLTVT.

The CDR3 DNA is TGTGCCAGCAGTGAACCTCCAACAGGGGGAGAGACCCAGTACTTC. Residues: CASSEPPTGGETQYF. This chain uses TRBV2 with TRBJ2-5; 8 bases align to TRBD1. V lost 2 bases, J lost 4 bases, and 6 bases stayed unmatched. The CDR3 runs 15 residues. Germline V CDR1 and CDR2: SNHLY, FYNNEI.

This clone appeared once. V gene TRBV7-3 combines with J gene TRBJ2-7, with a tentative D call TRBD1 (5 bases). The CDR3 runs to 13 residues. Germline values: CDR1 SGHTA, CDR2 FQGTGA. Between the trimmed V and J ends, which lost 2 bases and 2 bases, there was a span of 7 bases. CDR3 in amino acids: CASSLGHTYEQYF. As DNA, the CDR3 is TGTGCCAGCAGCTTAGGACACACCTACGAGCAGTACTTC.

This chain links TRBV6-6 with TRBJ2-7; 7 bases agree with TRBD2. Germline CDR1 and CDR2: MNHNY and SVGAGI (reference sequence). The CDR3 runs 13 residues. The V and J ends lost 4 bases and 0 bases, in that order; junction bases with no gene match: 0. CDR3 sequence: CASSSSGSYEQYF. CDR3 bases: TGTGCCAGCAGTTCTAGCGGCTCCTACGAGCAGTACTTC.

This clone is a singleton in its sample. The chain employs TRBV7-9 and TRBJ1-2, with D possibly matching TRBD1 (6 bases). Germline V gene sequence: CDR1 SEHNR, CDR2 FQNEAQ (reference sequence). Trimming pared 5 bases from V and 5 bases from J, leaving 12 bases between. There are 13 residues in the CDR3. The CDR3 is CASSVQGLYGYTF. In DNA, the CDR3 is TGTGCCAGCAGCGTACAGGGCTTATATGGCTACACCTTC.

This sequence joins TRBV27 and TRBJ2-6; the D is unclear. V gave up 0 bases and J gave up 4 bases, with 4 bases separating them. Germline assignment: CDR1 MNHEY and CDR2 SMNVEV (reference sequence). The CDR3 has 14 amino acids. The CDR3: CASSLSGGANVLTF. As DNA, the CDR3 is TGTGCCAGCAGTTTATCCGGGGGGGCCAACGTCCTGACTTTC.

This clone showed up just once. The V and J genes are TRBV5-1 and TRBJ2-7; TRBD1 aligns across 11 bases. Looked up from germline, CDR1 is SGHRS and CDR2 is YFSETQ. The V and J ends lost 3 bases and 1 base, in that order; junction bases with no gene match: 3. The CDR3 runs 15 residues. The CDR3 nucleotides read TGCGCCAGCAGCTCGGGACAGGGGGTTTCCTACGAGCAGTACTTC. Its protein is CASSSGQGVSYEQYF. The full variable domain, its missing parts supplied by reference TRBV5-1 and TRBJ2-7, is KAGVTQTPRYLIKTRGQQVTLSCSPISGHRSVSWYQQTPGQGLQFLFEYFSETQRNKGNFPGRFSGRQFSNSRSEMNVSTLELGDSALYLCASSSGQGVSYEQYFGPGTRLTVT.

The genes are TRBV5-6 and TRBJ1-5; a possible D gene is TRBD1 (6 bases). This CDR3 spans 13 amino acids. V was pared by 3 bases and J by 4 bases, with 8 bases between. Looked up from germline, CDR1 is SGHDT and CDR2 is YYEEEE. Here the CDR3 DNA reads TGTGCCAGCAGCTCGCAGGGGAATCAGCCCCAGCATTTT. This gives the protein CASSSQGNQPQHF.

The V call is TRBV5-6, the J call TRBJ1-2; D remains ambiguous. Germline CDR1 is SGHDT and CDR2 is YYEEEE. The CDR3 spans 14 residues. Trimming cost V 0 bases and J 5 bases, with 11 bases left between them. CDR3 sequence (DNA): TGTGCCAGCAGCTTGGGTGGAGGGAAATATGGCTACACCTTC. Protein: CASSLGGGKYGYTF.

The chain recombines TRBV11-2 with TRBJ2-1; 8 bases fit TRBD1. CDR3 size: 15 residues. Germline-derived CDR1 and CDR2 are SGHAT and FQNNGV. The ends lost 5 bases at V and 5 bases at J; junction bases unmatched: 8. The CDR3 sequence is CASSPDRVNDNEQFF. CDR3 nucleotide sequence: TGTGCCAGCAGCCCGGACAGGGTAAACGACAATGAGCAGTTCTTC. The complete variable domain, with remaining parts taken from reference TRBV11-2 and TRBJ2-1, reads EAGVAQSPRYKIIEKRQSVAFWCNPISGHATLYWYQQILGQGPKLLIQFQNNGVVDDSQLPKDRFSAERLKGVDSTLKIQPAKLEDSAVYLCASSPDRVNDNEQFFGPGTRLTVL.

The chain carries TRBV5-1 and TRBJ2-1, with 9 bases matching TRBD2. The CDR3 extends over 16 amino acids. V trimming: 1 base; J trimming: 3 bases; junction bases outside the gene matches: 5. The V gene's germline CDR1 is SGHRS and CDR2 YFSETQ. In nucleotides, the CDR3 is TGCGCCAGCAGCTTGTTTGGCGGGGGGGACTACAATGAGCAGTTCTTC. Translating gives CASSLFGGGDYNEQFF.

The rearrangement links TRBV10-3 to TRBJ2-5, with D unresolved. Germline lookup yields CDR1 ENHRY and CDR2 SYGVKD. CDR3 size: 14 residues. Trimming took off 3 bases at V and 4 bases at J, with 12 bases between the two ends. CDR3 in DNA: TGTGCCATCAGTGAAAGAACGCCGGGAGAGACCCAGTACTTC. Translation gives CAISERTPGETQYF.

J is TRBJ2-7 and V is TRBV6-4, with 8 nucleotides matching TRBD1. The CDR3 has 15 amino acids. CDR1 and CDR2 from the germline V gene are MRHNA and SNTAGT. J lost 4 bases, V lost 4 bases, and 9 bases had no gene match. The CDR3 loop is CASSADRGIGYEQYF. In nucleotides, the CDR3 is TGTGCCAGCAGTGCCGACAGGGGAATTGGGTACGAGCAGTACTTC.

This chain connects TRBV4-1 to TRBJ2-1; TRBD2 matches 7 bases. V trimming: 4 bases; J trimming: 8 bases; junction bases outside the gene matches: 20. The CDR3 extends over 18 amino acids. In germline, CDR1 is MGHRA, CDR2 YSYEKL. This chain's CDR3 is CASSLPTRDYARVDEQFF. The CDR3 DNA is TGCGCCAGCAGCCTACCTACGAGGGACTACGCCCGTGTTGATGAGCAGTTCTTC.

The rearrangement joins TRBV14 to TRBJ2-5, with D possibly TRBD1 on 5 matching bases. This CDR3 has 14 residues. In germline, CDR1 is SGHDN, CDR2 FVKESK. Trimming took off 1 base at V and 1 base at J, with 7 bases between the two ends. The CDR3 bases are TGTGCCAGCAGCCAAGGACAGCTCCAAGAGACCCAGTACTTC. The encoded protein is CASSQGQLQETQYF.

This clone was observed a handful of times. CDR3: CASSALTSEYNEQFF. CDR3 bases: TGCGCCAGCAGCGCCTTGACTAGCGAGTACAATGAGCAGTTCTTC. The genes are TRBV5-1 and TRBJ2-1; 8 bases map to TRBD2. The CDR3 runs to 15 residues. Germline V CDR1 and CDR2: SGHRS, YFSETQ. V shed 4 bases and J 4 bases; nucleotides not matched to a gene: 7.

V and J are TRBV5-1 and TRBJ1-1, with a tentative D call TRBD1 (5 bases). The CDR3 runs to 13 residues. Germline CDR1 SGHRS, CDR2 YFSETQ. V gave up 4 bases and J gave up 5 bases, with 12 bases separating them. The CDR3: CASSPGGRTEAFF. In DNA form, the CDR3 reads TGCGCCAGCAGCCCGGGGGGACGAACTGAAGCTTTCTTT.

With respect to this clone: Other DNA sequences in this sample translate to the same CDR3. V and J are TRBV27 and TRBJ2-7, with TRBD2 matching 11 bases. This CDR3 is 15 amino acids long. Germline lookup yields CDR1 MNHEY and CDR2 SMNVEV (reference sequence). Losses at the gene ends were 6 bases for V and 5 bases for J; bases not matched to a gene: 9. Written as DNA, the CDR3 is TGTGCCAGCAGCCCCGGGACTAGCGGCGTGAACGAGCAGTACTTC. Translation: CASSPGTSGVNEQYF.

The rearrangement joins TRBV19 to TRBJ2-1; TRBD2 matches at 9 bases. The trim removed 6 bases at V and 7 bases at J, leaving 10 bases unmatched. This CDR3 has 15 amino acids. CDR1 LNHDA and CDR2 SQIVND come from the germline V gene (reference sequence). CDR3 DNA sequence: TGTGCCAGTAGCCCCGGTGGCGGGGGGGGTAATGAGCAGTTCTTC. Residues: CASSPGGGGGNEQFF.

This clone was counted a few times. V is TRBV15 and J is TRBJ2-5; 10 positions match TRBD2. The CDR3 spans 13 residues. J gave up 5 bases and V 8 bases, and 5 bases lay outside the gene matches. Germline values: CDR1 LNHNV, CDR2 YYDKDF (reference sequence). The CDR3 DNA sequence: TGTGCCACCCAGCGGGGGGGAGAGGAGACCCAGTACTTC. It translates to CATQRGGEETQYF.

J is TRBJ1-2 and V is TRBV30; D may be TRBD1 (5 bases). The V gene lost 1 base and the J gene lost 8 bases, with 14 bases spanning the gap. There are 13 residues in the CDR3. Per the germline V gene, CDR1 is GTSNPN and CDR2 is SVGIG (reference sequence). The CDR3 DNA follows: TGTGCCTGGAGTGCATACGGAGGGGAGGGCTACACCTTC. This encodes CAWSAYGGEGYTF.

V gene TRBV4-3 combines with J gene TRBJ2-7; possible D gene TRBD1, 6 bases. Deletions cut 4 bases from V and 2 bases from J, with 9 bases between. Germline V gives CDR1 LGHNA, CDR2 YSLEER. This CDR3 is 13 amino acids long. DNA of the CDR3: TGCGCCAGCAGCCCGTGGACAGCCTACGAGCAGTACTTC. Amino acids: CASSPWTAYEQYF.

The CDR3 bases are TGTGCCAGCGGATTACTCACAGGAAACACTTACAATGAGCAGTTCTTC. Protein: CASGLLTGNTYNEQFF. The chain joins TRBV27 to TRBJ2-1; D possibly corresponds to TRBD1 (5 bases). V was clipped by 8 bases and J by 4 bases, with 21 bases between them. The CDR3 loop spans 16 amino acids. Germline V lookup: CDR1 MNHEY, CDR2 SMNVEV (reference sequence).

The chain combines TRBV5-8 with TRBJ2-3, with D perhaps TRBD2 (6 bases). V was cut by 1 base and J by 3 bases, with 9 bases left in between. The CDR3 runs 14 residues. Germline CDR1 SGHTS, CDR2 YDEGEE. Written as DNA, the CDR3 is TGTGCCAGCAGCTTGTGGAGGGATACAGATACGCAGTATTTT. This translates into CASSLWRDTDTQYF.

This clone was recorded a few times. The J gene is TRBJ1-4, the V gene TRBV6-1; D is perhaps TRBD1 (6 bases). The CDR3 totals 13 residues. Trimming cost V 4 bases and J 8 bases, with 11 bases left between them. Germline CDR1 MNHNS, CDR2 SASEGT. CDR3 sequence: CASSGTDKEKLFF. CDR3 bases: TGTGCCAGCAGTGGGACAGATAAGGAAAAACTGTTTTTT.

This rearrangement joins TRBV21-1 to TRBJ1-1; no DNA check was done on the table's D call, TRBD1. TRBV21-1 constitutes a pseudogene. This CDR3 is built from 15 residues. CDR3 DNA: TGTGCCAGCCCCCCCAGGGGTGGAAAAGGCACTGAAGCTTTCTTT. It translates to CASPPRGGKGTEAFF.

The chain uses TRBV30 and TRBJ1-4, with a possible D match to TRBD1 (5 bases). Trimming cost V 7 bases and J 0 bases, with 12 bases left between them. The CDR3 spans 14 residues. Germline V lookup: CDR1 GTSNPN, CDR2 SVGIG (reference sequence). The CDR3 DNA reads as TGTGCCTATGACAGATTTGCAACTAATGAAAAACTGTTTTTT. The encoded protein is CAYDRFATNEKLFF.

The V gene is TRBV7-2, the J gene TRBJ2-1, with a possible D match to TRBD1 (5 bases). V lost 2 bases and J 9 bases, leaving 11 bases between the germline ends. This CDR3 is 13 amino acids long. Germline assignment: CDR1 SGHTA and CDR2 FQGNSA. The CDR3 DNA follows: TGTGCCAGCAGCTTACGTTCAGGGCGTGAGCAGTTCTTC. This encodes CASSLRSGREQFF.

This chain links TRBV14 with TRBJ2-7; TRBD2 matches at 14 bases. This CDR3 has 20 residues. In germline, CDR1 is SGHDN, CDR2 FVKESK. With 6 bases clipped from V and 2 bases from J, the junction kept 18 bases outside the gene matches. The CDR3 DNA reads TGTGCCAGCAGTCAAATCAGGGCCGGGACTAGCGGGAGTCTCGCCTACGAGCAGTACTTC. Its protein is CASSQIRAGTSGSLAYEQYF.